This TCR beta chain was sequenced during a study of shared clonotypes between healthy human individuals. Naive CD8 populations comprised CD45RO-negative cells positively selected for CCR7, excluding terminally differentiated effector memory CD45RA+ cells. Sequenced by immunoSEQ multiplex PCR; TCRdb stores in-frame clones only, minus some. The data show roughly 2,000,000 clones, about 95% seen once. The TCR sequence derives from a man younger than 35 in good health. The specimen was naive CD8+ T cells sorted from blood.

The CDR3 coding sequence is TGTGCCAGCAGCCTTGGACAGGGGGCTTCTAACTATGGCTACACCTTC. Its protein product is CASSLGQGASNYGYTF. This chain connects TRBV28 to TRBJ1-2, with 11 bases fitting TRBD1. CDR3 length: 16 amino acids. Germline V gene sequence: CDR1 MDHEN, CDR2 SYDVKM. V lost 6 bases and J lost 0; bases outside the gene matches: 6.